The 26 T cell receptor beta chains below come from one sample, sequenced in a study of blood T cell repertoires in COVID-19. The repertoire was sequenced with immunoSEQ multiplex PCR; TCRdb's copy has only in-frame clones and lacks some. The sample shows about 210,000 clones, around four fifths of them seen only once. The specimen was peripheral blood. These receptors were obtained from a woman aged 40 to 50 with active or convalescent COVID-19.

J is TRBJ1-5 and V is TRBV5-1; D might be TRBD1 (5 bases). CDR1 SGHRS and CDR2 YFSETQ come from the germline V gene. This CDR3 has 15 residues. Trimming left V 0 bases short and J 13 bases short, with 20 bases between. The CDR3 nucleotides are TGCGCCAGCAGCTTGGGGCAGGGCGCCCATACCCTACAGCATTTT. It specifies CASSLGQGAHTLQHF.

A single count supports this clone. The J gene is TRBJ2-7, the V gene TRBV19, with 9 bases fitting TRBD1. The CDR3 sequence is 15 residues long. V lost 5 bases and J lost 3; bases outside the gene matches: 8. In germline, CDR1 is LNHDA, CDR2 SQIVND (reference sequence). In nucleotides, the CDR3 is TGTGCCAGTAGTGCACAACCGGGACAGGGCTACGAGCAGTACTTC. It translates to CASSAQPGQGYEQYF.

The chain couples TRBV7-9 to TRBJ1-3; D call uncertain. Trimming took 2 bases from V and 4 from J, leaving 15 bases between them. The CDR3 loop spans 16 amino acids. Germline V gene data show CDR1 as SEHNR and CDR2 as FQNEAQ (reference sequence). Here the CDR3 reads CASSLNLVGGGNTIYF. DNA of the CDR3: TGTGCCAGCAGCTTAAACCTCGTCGGAGGGGGAAACACCATATATTTT.

Only one count was recorded for this clone. The rearrangement joins TRBV27 to TRBJ2-3; 8 nucleotides agree with TRBD2. This CDR3 comprises 12 residues. Germline V gene lookup returns CDR1 MNHEY and CDR2 SMNVEV (reference sequence). Losses at the gene ends were 2 bases for V and 14 bases for J; bases not matched to a gene: 6. In DNA form, the CDR3 reads TGTGCCAGCAGTTTAGGCCTAGCGGGTTGGTATTTT. Protein sequence: CASSLGLAGWYF.

The chain has TRBV7-9 and TRBJ1-4; D is ambiguous. Germline values: CDR1 SEHNR, CDR2 FQNEAQ (reference sequence). Between the trimmed V and J ends, which lost 1 base and 0 bases, there was a span of 9 bases. CDR3 length: 16 amino acids. CDR3 in amino acids: CASSLGRSATNEKLFF. The CDR3 DNA sequence: TGTGCCAGCAGCTTAGGTAGATCTGCAACTAATGAAAAACTGTTTTTT.

The chain couples TRBV30 to TRBJ1-5; no reliable D call. With 0 bases removed from V and 0 bases from J, the gap between germline ends came to 9 bases. The CDR3 consists of 15 residues. CDR1 and CDR2 (germline): GTSNPN, SVGIG (reference sequence). CDR3 region: CAWSVVRSSNQPQHF. CDR3 DNA sequence: TGTGCCTGGAGTGTAGTTCGGTCTAGCAATCAGCCCCAGCATTTT.

The chain uses TRBV6-5 and TRBJ1-1, with 10 bases identical to TRBD1. This CDR3 region has 15 residues. Germline V gene lookup returns CDR1 MNHEY and CDR2 SVGAGI. V lost 5 bases to trimming and J lost 3 bases; unmatched junction nucleotides: 6. The CDR3 here is CASSPRTGGDTEAFF. The CDR3 region has the DNA TGTGCCAGCAGTCCGAGGACAGGGGGTGACACTGAAGCTTTCTTT.

The chain couples TRBV28 to TRBJ1-6; 10 nucleotides align to TRBD1. Germline values: CDR1 MDHEN, CDR2 SYDVKM. The V and J ends lost 7 bases and 11 bases, in that order; junction bases with no gene match: 14. The length of the CDR3 is 16 residues. The CDR3 DNA reads TGTGCCAGCACCGCAAACCCGGGACAGGGGTTTCCACCCCTCCACTTT. This gives the protein CASTANPGQGFPPLHF. The full variable domain, with the rest looked up from reference TRBV28 and TRBJ1-6, is DVKVTQSSRYLVKRTGEKVFLECVQDMDHENMFWYRQDPGLGLRLIYFSYDVKMKEKGDIPEGYSVSREKKERFSLILESASTNQTSMYLCASTANPGQGFPPLHFGNGTRLTVT.

The rearrangement uses TRBV27 and TRBJ2-7; TRBD1 matches at 7 bases. Unmatched junction bases numbered 1, after V lost 3 bases and J lost 5 bases. This CDR3 region has 12 residues. Germline CDR1 is MNHEY and CDR2 is SMNVEV (reference sequence). This CDR3 is CASSFTGDEQYF. DNA of the CDR3: TGTGCCAGCAGTTTCACAGGGGACGAGCAGTACTTC.

The genes are TRBV5-4 and TRBJ2-4, with D tentatively TRBD1 (5 bases). Germline CDR1 and CDR2: SGHNT and YYREEE (reference sequence). The V end lost 5 bases, the J end lost 0 bases, and 9 bases lay between the germline ends. The CDR3 has 14 amino acids. CDR3 in DNA: TGTGCCAGCAGGTCCGACAGAGCCAAAAACATTCAGTACTTC. Translation gives CASRSDRAKNIQYF.

This clone occurred a few times. The CDR3 region is CASSQDSSYNSPLHF. The CDR3, as DNA: TGCGCCAGCAGCCAAGATAGCTCCTATAATTCACCCCTCCACTTT. The chain joins TRBV4-1 to TRBJ1-6; no reliable D call. In germline, CDR1 is MGHRA, CDR2 YSYEKL. Trimming removed 0 bases at V and 0 bases at J, with 3 bases between. The CDR3 consists of 15 residues.

The chain carries TRBV27 and TRBJ2-7; 8 bases are a match to TRBD2. Looked up from germline, CDR1 is MNHEY and CDR2 is SMNVEV (reference sequence). There are 14 residues in the CDR3. Losses at the gene ends were 8 bases for V and 5 bases for J; bases not matched to a gene: 11. In nucleotides, the CDR3 is TGTGCCAGCCGAAAGCCGGGAGGGCCCCACGAGCAGTACTTC. This codes for CASRKPGGPHEQYF.

This chain connects TRBV28 to TRBJ1-3; the D is unclear. The CDR3 sequence is 15 residues long. CDR1 and CDR2 from the germline V gene are MDHEN and SYDVKM. V was shortened by 2 bases and J by 0 bases, with 8 bases between the two germline ends. CDR3 region: CASSLIQSSGNTIYF. The CDR3, as DNA: TGTGCCAGCAGTTTAATACAGAGCTCTGGAAACACCATATATTTT.

The rearrangement links TRBV29-1 to TRBJ2-1; 10 positions match TRBD1. Germline CDR1 SQVTM, CDR2 ANQGSEA. The CDR3 consists of 15 residues. The trim removed 4 bases at V and 3 bases at J, leaving 6 bases unmatched. CDR3 nucleotide sequence: TGCAGCGTTGGAGCAGGACAGGGGGACTACAATGAGCAGTTCTTC. This sequence encodes CSVGAGQGDYNEQFF.

For this clone: Germline is not matched at one junction end, which may reflect a read error. CDR3 DNA: TGTGCCAGCAGCTCGCCCTTACGGCACCGGGGAGCTGTTTTT. It encodes CASSSPLRHRGAVF. The gene calls are TRBV7-3 and TRBJ2-2; TRBD2 is a possible D gene (5 bases). This CDR3 comprises 14 residues. CDR1 and CDR2 (germline): SGHTA, FQGTGA.

The chain uses TRBV11-1 and TRBJ1-1, with TRBD1 identical over 9 bases. The CDR3 has 15 amino acids. Germline trimming cut 1 base from V and 6 bases from J; bases unmatched to any gene: 6. Per the germline V gene, CDR1 is SGHAT and CDR2 is FQDESV (reference sequence). CDR3 region: CASSLVDRGSSEAFF. CDR3 nucleotides: TGTGCCAGCAGCTTAGTTGACAGGGGGAGCTCTGAAGCTTTCTTT. The entire variable domain, with the rest obtained from reference TRBV11-1 and TRBJ1-1, is as follows: EAEVAQSPRYKITEKSQAVAFWCDPISGHATLYWYRQILGQGPELLVQFQDESVVDDSQLPKDRFSAERLKGVDSTLKIQPAELGDSAMYLCASSLVDRGSSEAFFGQGTRLTVV.

This chain joins TRBV6-5 and TRBJ1-1; D possibly corresponds to TRBD1 (5 bases). The length of the CDR3 is 13 residues. Germline CDR1 is MNHEY and CDR2 is SVGAGI. Between the trimmed V and J ends, which lost 7 bases and 4 bases, there was a span of 13 bases. The CDR3 here is CASTVGASTEAFF. The CDR3 DNA reads as TGTGCCAGCACGGTTGGGGCGAGCACTGAAGCTTTCTTT.

This clone was recorded once. This chain uses TRBV5-4 with TRBJ2-2; TRBD2 matches 9 bases. The CDR3 runs 13 residues. Germline assignment: CDR1 SGHNT and CDR2 YYREEE (reference sequence). V trimming: 7 bases; J trimming: 6 bases; junction bases outside the gene matches: 4. The CDR3, as DNA: TGTGCCAGCGGCACTAGCGGGTCCGGGGAGCTGTTTTTT. As protein: CASGTSGSGELFF.

This chain joins TRBV5-5 and TRBJ1-2; D perhaps matches TRBD1 (5 bases). The V end lost 4 bases, the J end lost 3 bases, and 13 bases lay between the germline ends. The CDR3 length is 14 residues. Germline CDR1 is SGHKS and CDR2 is YYEKEE (reference sequence). CDR3 DNA: TGTGCCAGCAGCCCGGATACAGGATACTATGGCTACACCTTC. It yields the protein CASSPDTGYYGYTF.

V and J are TRBV6-1 and TRBJ1-6; D perhaps matches TRBD1 (5 bases). CDR1 MNHNS and CDR2 SASEGT come from the germline V gene. The CDR3 length is 16 residues. V was trimmed by 3 bases and J by 6 bases, leaving 15 bases between them. As DNA, the CDR3 is TGTGCCAGCAGTGACCCGCCGGGACTCCTTAATTCACCCCTCCACTTT. Its protein product is CASSDPPGLLNSPLHF.

The chain combines TRBV5-1 with TRBJ2-5; D uncertain. The V and J ends lost 4 bases and 0 bases respectively, with 4 bases between them. Germline V gene lookup returns CDR1 SGHRS and CDR2 YFSETQ. The CDR3 contains 12 residues. CDR3 sequence reads: CASSPYQETQYF. The CDR3 nucleotides read TGCGCCAGCAGCCCGTACCAAGAGACCCAGTACTTC.

This clone was counted between two and nine times. CDR3 DNA sequence: TGTGCCAGCAGTTATTACGGGCGGGGAAAGTATTTT. Protein product: CASSYYGRGKYF. This chain links TRBV6-2 or TRBV6-3 with TRBJ2-3, with D maybe TRBD2 (6 bases). Germline V lookup: CDR1 MNHEY, CDR2 SVGEGT. The CDR3 runs 12 residues. V shed 3 bases and J shed 13 bases, with 14 bases lying between them.

The V gene is TRBV6-6, the J gene TRBJ1-5, with D possibly being TRBD1 (6 bases). Germline loops: CDR1 MNHNY, CDR2 SVGAGI (reference sequence). The CDR3 covers 15 residues. Trimming left V 7 bases short and J 6 bases short, with 19 bases between. The chain's CDR3 is CASTLLQGLGQPQHF. CDR3 DNA sequence: TGTGCCAGCACCCTACTTCAGGGGTTAGGTCAGCCCCAGCATTTT.

This chain connects TRBV15 to TRBJ1-4; unclear D gene. The V and J ends lost 7 bases and 0 bases respectively, with 12 bases between them. CDR3 length equals 15 residues. Germline lookup yields CDR1 LNHNV and CDR2 YYDKDF (reference sequence). The CDR3 DNA sequence: TGTGCCACCAAGCTTTTCGGGGCAACTAATGAAAAACTGTTTTTT. The encoded protein is CATKLFGATNEKLFF. Complete variable domain (other parts from reference TRBV15 and TRBJ1-4): DAMVIQNPRYQVTQFGKPVTLSCSQTLNHNVMYWYQQKSSQAPKLLFHYYDKDFNNEADTPDNFQSRRPNTSFCFLDIRSPGLGDTAMYLCATKLFGATNEKLFFGSGTQLSVL.

This chain uses TRBV6-6 with TRBJ1-5, with a tentative D call TRBD1 (5 bases). Per germline, CDR1 MNHNY and CDR2 SVGAGI (reference sequence). V was clipped by 7 bases and J by 7 bases, with 20 bases between them. The CDR3 consists of 15 residues. The CDR3 loop reads CASTPRREGRQPQHF. CDR3 coding DNA: TGTGCCAGCACTCCGAGGCGGGAGGGGAGGCAGCCCCAGCATTTT.

The chain couples TRBV18 to TRBJ1-2; perhaps TRBD1 as D (6 bases). Germline CDR1 reads KGHSH; CDR2 reads LQKENI. Trimming removed 2 bases from V and 3 bases from J, with 13 bases in between. This CDR3 contains 15 residues. The CDR3 region has the DNA TGTGCCAGCTCACCAAGGCAGGGGCTCGACTATGGCTACACCTTC. It translates to CASSPRQGLDYGYTF.